What follows describes a single T cell receptor beta chain. This record comes from a study of long-term antiretroviral therapy in people with HIV. The United States was where all participants with HIV were treated. V shed 6 bases and J 2 bases; nucleotides not matched to a gene: 7. The germline CDR1 and CDR2 sequences are SEHNR and FQNEAQ (reference sequence). The CDR3 runs 14 residues. With survey level as its setting, the immunoSEQ assay was v3.0. Libraries were prepared by immunoSEQ multiplex PCR; TCRdb keeps only in-frame clonotypes and omits some of them. The sample lists about 37,000 clones, roughly four fifths occurring once.

The V and J genes are TRBV7-9 and TRBJ2-7; the match to TRBD2 covers 7 bases. Sequencing used unsorted PBMCs, obtained 1 year after starting antiretroviral therapy. The clonotype comes from a man younger than 35 with HIV. CDR3 nucleotide sequence: TGTGCCAGCAGTTCACCGGGAGGACCCTACGAGCAGTACTTC. Translating gives CASSSPGGPYEQYF.